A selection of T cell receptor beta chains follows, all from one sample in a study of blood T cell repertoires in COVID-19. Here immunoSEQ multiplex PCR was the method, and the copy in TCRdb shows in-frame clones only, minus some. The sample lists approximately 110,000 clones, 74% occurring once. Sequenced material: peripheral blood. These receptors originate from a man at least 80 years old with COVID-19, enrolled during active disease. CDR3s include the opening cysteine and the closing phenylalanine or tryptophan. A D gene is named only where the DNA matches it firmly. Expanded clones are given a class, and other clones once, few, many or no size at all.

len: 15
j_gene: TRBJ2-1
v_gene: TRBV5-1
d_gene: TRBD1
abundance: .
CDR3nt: TGCGCCAGCAGCCGCGCAGGGGGCGGCGAGAATGAGCAGTTCTTC
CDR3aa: CASSRAGGGENEQFF

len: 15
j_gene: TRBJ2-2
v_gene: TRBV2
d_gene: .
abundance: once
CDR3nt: TGTGCCAGCAGGATCCGAGACACAAACACCGGGGAGCTGTTTTTT
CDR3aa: CASRIRDTNTGELFF

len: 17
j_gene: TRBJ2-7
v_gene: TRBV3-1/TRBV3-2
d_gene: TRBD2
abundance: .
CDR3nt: TGTGCCAGCAGCTCGATCCGGGCTAGCGGGAGTGGCTACGAGCAGTACTTC
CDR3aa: CASSSIRASGSGYEQYF

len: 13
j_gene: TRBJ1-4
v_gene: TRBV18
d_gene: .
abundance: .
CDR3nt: TGTGCCAGCCTTGGACAGTTTAATGAAAAACTGTTTTTT
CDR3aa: CASLGQFNEKLFF

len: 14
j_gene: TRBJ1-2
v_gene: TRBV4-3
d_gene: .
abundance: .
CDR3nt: TGCGCCAGCAGCCAAGATTGGGCAGACTATGGCTACACCTTC
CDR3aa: CASSQDWADYGYTF

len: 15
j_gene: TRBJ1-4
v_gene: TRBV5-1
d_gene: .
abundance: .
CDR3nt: TGCGCCAGCAGCTTGGATCCCGGGGATCCGGAAAAACTGTTTTTT
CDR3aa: CASSLDPGDPEKLFF

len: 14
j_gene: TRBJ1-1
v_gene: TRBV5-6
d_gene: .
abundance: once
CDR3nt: TGTGCCAGCAGCTTGGAAACACCGAACACTGAAGCTTTCTTT
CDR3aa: CASSLETPNTEAFF

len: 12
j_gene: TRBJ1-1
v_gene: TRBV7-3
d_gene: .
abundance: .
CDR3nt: TGTGCCAGCAGCTTTCAGATCACTGAAGCTTTCTTT
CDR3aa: CASSFQITEAFF

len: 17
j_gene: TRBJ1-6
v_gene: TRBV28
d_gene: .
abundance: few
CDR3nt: TGTGCCAGCAGGGGATTTCAGGGGAGCTATGGGAATTCACCCCTCCACTTT
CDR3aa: CASRGFQGSYGNSPLHF

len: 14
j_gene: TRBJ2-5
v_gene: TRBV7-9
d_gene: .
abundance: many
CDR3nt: TGTGCCAGCAGCTTAGTACAGGGCCAAGAGACCCAGTACTTC
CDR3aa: CASSLVQGQETQYF

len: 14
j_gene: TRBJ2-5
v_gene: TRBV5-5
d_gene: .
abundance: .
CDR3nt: TGTGCCAGCAGCTTGTTCGGGGTTCGGGAGACCCAGTACTTC
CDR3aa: CASSLFGVRETQYF

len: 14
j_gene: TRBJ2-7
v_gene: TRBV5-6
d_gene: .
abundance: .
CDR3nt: TGTGCCAGCAGCCTGGGGGGAGCTGGATACGAGCAGTACTTC
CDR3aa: CASSLGGAGYEQYF

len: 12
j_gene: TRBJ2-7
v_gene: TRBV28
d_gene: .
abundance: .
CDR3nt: TGTGCCAGCAGCCGAAACATCTACGAGCAGTACTTC
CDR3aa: CASSRNIYEQYF

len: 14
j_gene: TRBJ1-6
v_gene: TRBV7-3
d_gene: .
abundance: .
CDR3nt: TGTGCCAGCAGCTTAGGCAGGGTGGGATCACCCCTCCACTTT
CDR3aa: CASSLGRVGSPLHF

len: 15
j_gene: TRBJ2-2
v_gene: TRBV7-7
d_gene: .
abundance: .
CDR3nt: TGTGCTAGCAGCCGGTTGACAGGGAACACCGGGGAGCTGTTTTTT
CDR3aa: CASSRLTGNTGELFF

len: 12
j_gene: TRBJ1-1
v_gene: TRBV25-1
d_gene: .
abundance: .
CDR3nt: TGTGCCAGCAGTGAAGGGGGGAATGAAGCTTTCTTT
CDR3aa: CASSEGGNEAFF

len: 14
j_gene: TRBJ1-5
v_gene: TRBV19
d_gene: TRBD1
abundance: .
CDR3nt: TGTGCCAGTAGGGAAGGACAGGGGGTTCAGCCCCAGCATTTT
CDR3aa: CASREGQGVQPQHF

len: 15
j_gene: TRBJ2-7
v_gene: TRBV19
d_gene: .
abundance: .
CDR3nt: TGTGCCAGTAGGTCCAGGGGTGGCGCAACCTACGAGCAGTACTTC
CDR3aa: CASRSRGGATYEQYF

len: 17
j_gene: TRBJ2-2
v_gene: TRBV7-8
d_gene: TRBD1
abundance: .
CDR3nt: TGTGCCAGCAGCCTCGGGACAGGGTATCAGGACACCGGGGAGCTGTTTTTT
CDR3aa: CASSLGTGYQDTGELFF

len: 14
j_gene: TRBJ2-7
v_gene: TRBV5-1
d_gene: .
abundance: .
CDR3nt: TGCGCCAGCAGCCCTCTTCTGGAGCACTACGAGCAGTACTTC
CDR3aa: CASSPLLEHYEQYF

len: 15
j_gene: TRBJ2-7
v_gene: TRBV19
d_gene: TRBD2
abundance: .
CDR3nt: TGTGCCAGTGCTAGATCGGGACTAGCGGGACCCGAGCAGTACTTC
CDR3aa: CASARSGLAGPEQYF

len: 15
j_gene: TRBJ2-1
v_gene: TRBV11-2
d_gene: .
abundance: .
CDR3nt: TGTGCCAGCAGCTTAAGGCAGGGGGGCAGGAGTGAGCAGTTCTTC
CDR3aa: CASSLRQGGRSEQFF

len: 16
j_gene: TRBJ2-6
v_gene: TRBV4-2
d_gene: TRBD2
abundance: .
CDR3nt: TGTGCCAGCAGCCGGGGGGGAGCGGGAGGTACCAACGTCCTGACTTTC
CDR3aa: CASSRGGAGGTNVLTF

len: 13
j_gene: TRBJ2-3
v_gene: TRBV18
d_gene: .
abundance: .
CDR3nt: TGTGCCAGCTCAATTAGCGCAGCAGATACGCAGTATTTT
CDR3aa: CASSISAADTQYF